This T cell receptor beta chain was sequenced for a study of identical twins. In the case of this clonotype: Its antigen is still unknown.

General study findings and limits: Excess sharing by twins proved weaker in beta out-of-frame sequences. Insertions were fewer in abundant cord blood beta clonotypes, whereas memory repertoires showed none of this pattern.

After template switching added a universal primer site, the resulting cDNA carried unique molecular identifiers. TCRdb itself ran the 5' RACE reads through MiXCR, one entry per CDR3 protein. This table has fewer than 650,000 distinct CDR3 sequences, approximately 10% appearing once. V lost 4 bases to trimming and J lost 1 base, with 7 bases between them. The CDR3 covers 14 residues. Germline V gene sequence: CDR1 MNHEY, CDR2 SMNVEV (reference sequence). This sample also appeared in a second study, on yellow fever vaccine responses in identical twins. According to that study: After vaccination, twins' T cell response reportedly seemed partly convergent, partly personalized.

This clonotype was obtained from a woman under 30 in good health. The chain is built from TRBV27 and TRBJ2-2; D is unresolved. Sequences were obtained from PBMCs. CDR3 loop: CASSSDMNTGELFF. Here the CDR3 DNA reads TGTGCCAGCAGTTCCGACATGAACACCGGGGAGCTGTTTTTT.